The 3 T cell receptor beta chains presented below share a single source sample, sequenced in a study of T cells expressing NK-cell markers. From the 5' RACE reads, TCRdb lists one entry per CDR3 protein and no DNA. This table holds 300,000 to 450,000 distinct CDR3 sequences. Sequencing was carried out using blood T cells: a sorted CD56 or NKG2C T cell subset, CD4+ or CD8+ T cells, or bulk PBMC T cells (not recorded which). All receptors come from a man between 18 and 69 years old in good health.

This chain uses TRBV6-1 with TRBJ2-5. The length of the CDR3 is 15 residues. The germline V gene has CDR1 MNHNS and CDR2 SASEGT. The CDR3: CASSETQTLPETQYF.

The rearrangement joins TRBV29-1 to TRBJ2-5. This CDR3 has 11 amino acids. The germline CDR1 and CDR2 sequences are SQVTM and ANQGSEA. The CDR3 spells CSVPSGETQYF.

V gene TRBV5-4 combines with J gene TRBJ2-1; TCRdb's assignment of TRBD1 cannot be checked, as there is no DNA. The CDR3 spans 17 residues. Germline loops: CDR1 SGHNT, CDR2 YYREEE (reference sequence). The CDR3: CASSLRLEDRDYNEQFF.